This T cell receptor beta chain stems from a study of blood T cell repertoires in COVID-19. Study information: PBMCs, B-cell-depleted T cells, or T cells provided the cDNA or gDNA that made up the material.

Authors' methods: Researchers report that nucleated cell counts were estimated from reference gene primer amplification. Sequencing was performed with immunoSEQ multiplex PCR; in TCRdb, only in-frame clones are kept and a portion is missing. Clonal size and the V and J genes are those of that table, whereas D and trimming came from the DNA. The sample lists 150,000 to 200,000 clones, 87% occurring once. V was shortened by 1 base and J by 1 base, with 12 bases between the two germline ends. The CDR3 totals 16 residues. Germline lookup yields CDR1 SGHRS and CDR2 YFSETQ. This clone came up a few times. Sequences were obtained from peripheral blood. This sequence was found in a man between 18 and 35 years old with active or convalescent COVID-19. V is TRBV5-1 and J is TRBJ1-3; TRBD1 might be the D (5 bases). The CDR3, as DNA: TGCGCCAGCAGCTTGACAGGCTTCGGGTCTGGAAACACCATATATTTT. Encoded protein: CASSLTGFGSGNTIYF.